This T cell receptor beta chain was retrieved from a study of blood T cell repertoires in COVID-19. About the study: Nucleic acid was either cDNA or gDNA, and it came from T cells, B-cell-depleted T cells, or PBMCs.

V dropped 3 bases and J dropped 4 bases, with 10 bases sitting between them. CDR3 length: 14 residues. Germline V CDR1 and CDR2: LGHDT, YNNKEL (reference sequence). In the authors' workflow: Using reference gene primer amplification, nucleated cell counts were estimated. Only in-frame clones appear in the TCRdb table, and some are missing; sequencing was by immunoSEQ multiplex PCR. V, J and clone size derive from that table, while D and trimming were established from the DNA sequence. Among roughly 40,000 clones listed, about three quarters were seen once. The clonotype was recovered from a man in his sixties or seventies with active or convalescent COVID-19. Sequenced sample: peripheral blood. The chain has TRBV3-1 (or the pseudogene TRBV3-2) and TRBJ1-5; perhaps TRBD1 as D (5 bases). As DNA, the CDR3 is TGTGCCAGCAGCCATTTGGCAGGGAATCAGCCCCAGCATTTT. This translates into CASSHLAGNQPQHF.